Only a few counts were recorded for the clone carrying this T cell receptor (beta chain). The CDR3 extends over 16 amino acids. Germline lookup yields CDR1 MNHEY and CDR2 SMNVEV (reference sequence). The V gene lost 3 bases and the J gene lost 0 bases, with 11 bases spanning the gap. The sample is drawn from a study of graft-versus-host responses after intestinal transplantation. Study-level background: Induction using anti-thymocyte globulin, followed by tacrolimus and steroids for roughly 3 years, was given to all recipients.

Sequencing used immunoSEQ multiplex PCR; TCRdb keeps in-frame clones, though not all of them. Seen here are some 10,000 clones, roughly 30% observed once, and the top ten hold 3% to 3.5%. The J gene is TRBJ2-2, the V gene TRBV27; D gene ambiguous. This TCR derives from a human patient who received an intestinal transplant. Sequenced material: alloreactive CD4+ T cells from a mixed lymphocyte reaction culture, taken before intestinal transplant. As for subset: CFSE-low proliferating T cells sorted from approximately 6-day pre-transplant mixed lymphocyte reaction (GvH or HvG direction). The CDR3 DNA is TGTGCCAGCAGTTTTTGGGCGCGCGCGAACACCGGGGAGCTGTTTTTT. This translates into CASSFWARANTGELFF.